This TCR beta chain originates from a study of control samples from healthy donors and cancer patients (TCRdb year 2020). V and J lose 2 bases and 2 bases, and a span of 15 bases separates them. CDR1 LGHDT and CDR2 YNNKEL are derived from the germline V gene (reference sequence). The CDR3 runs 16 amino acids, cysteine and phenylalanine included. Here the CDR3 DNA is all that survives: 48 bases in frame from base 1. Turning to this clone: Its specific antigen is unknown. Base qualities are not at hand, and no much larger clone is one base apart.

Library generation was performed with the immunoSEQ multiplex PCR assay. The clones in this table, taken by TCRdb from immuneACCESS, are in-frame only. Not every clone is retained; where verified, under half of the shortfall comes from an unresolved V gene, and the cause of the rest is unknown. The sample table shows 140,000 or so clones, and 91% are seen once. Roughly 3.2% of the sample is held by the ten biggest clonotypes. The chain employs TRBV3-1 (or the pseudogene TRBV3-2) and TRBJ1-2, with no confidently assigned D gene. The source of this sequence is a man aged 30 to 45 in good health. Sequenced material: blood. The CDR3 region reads CASSQRVSIHNYGYTF. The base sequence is TGTGCCAGCAGCCAACGCGTCAGCATCCACAACTATGGCTACACCTTC.